This note documents a single T cell receptor beta chain sequence. The data belong to a study of blood T cell repertoires in COVID-19. Study information: Sites across the United States, Italy and Spain contributed samples from acute and convalescent COVID-19. T cells, B-cell-depleted T cells, or PBMCs supplied cDNA or gDNA.

In the study's own analysis: The authors estimated nucleated cell counts from reference gene primer amplification. This table comes from immunoSEQ multiplex PCR, and its TCRdb copy is limited to in-frame clones, with some not included. V, J and clone size are those of that table, while D and trimming were read from the DNA. The repertoire includes around 200,000 clones, 65% to 85% of them detected once, and 2.9% sits in the top ten. Sequencing input: peripheral blood. The TCR originated in a man aged 45-65 years with active or convalescent COVID-19.

CDR3 nucleotide sequence: TGCGCCAGCAGCCAAGATATTTCAGAAACCCCCGAGGCTGAAGCTTTCTTT. Translation: CASSQDISETPEAEAFF. This chain joins TRBV4-3 and TRBJ1-1; unclear D gene. Trimming removed 0 bases at V and 6 bases at J, with 20 bases between. The CDR3 is 17 amino acids. Germline V lookup: CDR1 LGHNA, CDR2 YSLEER.